The clone carrying this T cell receptor beta chain was recorded at least ten times. Its antigen remains unknown. CDR1 and CDR2 from the germline V gene are SGHTA and FQGNSA. V lost 3 bases, J lost 8 bases, and 11 bases lay in between. This CDR3 has 13 residues. The data were taken from a study of CD8 T cells in ankylosing spondylitis. Findings and limits, study-wide: Researchers reportedly found disease-linked clones significantly enriched in matched ankylosing spondylitis synovial fluid. Ankylosing spondylitis blood seemed to carry a telltale TCR beta motif made of several highly homologous variants. Relatively rare in peripheral blood, disease-linked clones were also CD8+. Certain motif variants had earlier appeared in reactive arthritis synovial fluid and blood.

Libraries of TCR beta came from quantitative 5'-RACE with molecular barcodes. TCRdb fed the 5' RACE reads into MiXCR, producing one record per CDR3 protein. Of 390,000 or so distinct CDR3 sequences in the sample, around 20% were seen once. Input material: blood, either unsorted or a sorted T cell fraction (not recorded which). The sequence derives from a male donor with ankylosing spondylitis. The chain uses TRBV7-2 and TRBJ2-1, with D tentatively TRBD2 (6 bases). CDR3 residues: CASSLLAVDEQFF. The CDR3 DNA reads as TGTGCCAGCAGCTTGTTAGCGGTCGATGAGCAGTTCTTC.